This T cell receptor beta chain comes out of a study of blood T cell repertoires in COVID-19. For the study at large: Acute and convalescent COVID-19 specimens originated in the United States, Italy and Spain. Nucleic acid was either cDNA or gDNA, and it came from T cells, B-cell-depleted T cells, or PBMCs.

This CDR3 comprises 17 residues. Looked up from germline, CDR1 is SQVTM and CDR2 is ANQGSEA. V lost 4 bases and J lost 11; bases outside the gene matches: 23. Seattle's cohort entered during active infection and was followed longitudinally. In the authors' workflow: Reference gene primers were amplified, and this amplification served to estimate nucleated cell counts. The assay was immunoSEQ multiplex PCR, and TCRdb's table has in-frame clones only and misses some. That table is the source of V, J and clone size, and D and trimming were worked out from the DNA. Of tens of thousands of clones listed, around nine tenths are singletons.

The V call is TRBV29-1, the J call TRBJ1-2; 9 bases line up with TRBD1. This clonotype was obtained from a man between 60 and 75 years old with COVID-19, enrolled during active disease. The sequenced material came from peripheral blood. This CDR3 reads CSVGGKPGQGRVLRYTF. CDR3 nucleotides: TGCAGCGTTGGGGGCAAACCGGGACAGGGAAGAGTACTACGATACACCTTC.